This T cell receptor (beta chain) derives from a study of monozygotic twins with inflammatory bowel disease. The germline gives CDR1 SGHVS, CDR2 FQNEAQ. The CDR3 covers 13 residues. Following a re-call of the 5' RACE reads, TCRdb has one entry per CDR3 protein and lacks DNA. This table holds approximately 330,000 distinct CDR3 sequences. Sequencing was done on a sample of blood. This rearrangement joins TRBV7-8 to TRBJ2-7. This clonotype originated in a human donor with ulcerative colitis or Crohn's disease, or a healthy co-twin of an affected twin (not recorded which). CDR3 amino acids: CASSLLGSHEQYF.